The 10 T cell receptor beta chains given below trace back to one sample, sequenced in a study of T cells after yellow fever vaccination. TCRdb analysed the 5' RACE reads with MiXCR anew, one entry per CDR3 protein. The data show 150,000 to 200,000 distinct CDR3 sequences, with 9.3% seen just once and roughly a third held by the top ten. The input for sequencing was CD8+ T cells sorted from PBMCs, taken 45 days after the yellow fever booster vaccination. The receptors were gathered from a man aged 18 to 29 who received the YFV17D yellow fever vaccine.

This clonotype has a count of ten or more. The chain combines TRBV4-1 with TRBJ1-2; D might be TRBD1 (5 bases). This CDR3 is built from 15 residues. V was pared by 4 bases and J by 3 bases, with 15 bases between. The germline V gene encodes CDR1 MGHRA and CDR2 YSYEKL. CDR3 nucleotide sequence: TGCGCCAGCAGCCCGACCGGGGCGTGGGACTATGGCTACACCTTC. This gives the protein CASSPTGAWDYGYTF.

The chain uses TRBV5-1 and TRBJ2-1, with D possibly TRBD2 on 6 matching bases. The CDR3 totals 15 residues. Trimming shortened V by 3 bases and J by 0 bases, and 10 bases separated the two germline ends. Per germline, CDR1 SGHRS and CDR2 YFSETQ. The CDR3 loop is CASSSRDFSYNEQFF. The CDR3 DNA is TGCGCCAGCAGCTCCCGGGACTTCTCCTACAATGAGCAGTTCTTC. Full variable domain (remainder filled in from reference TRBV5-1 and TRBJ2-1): KAGVTQTPRYLIKTRGQQVTLSCSPISGHRSVSWYQQTPGQGLQFLFEYFSETQRNKGNFPGRFSGRQFSNSRSEMNVSTLELGDSALYLCASSSRDFSYNEQFFGPGTRLTVL.

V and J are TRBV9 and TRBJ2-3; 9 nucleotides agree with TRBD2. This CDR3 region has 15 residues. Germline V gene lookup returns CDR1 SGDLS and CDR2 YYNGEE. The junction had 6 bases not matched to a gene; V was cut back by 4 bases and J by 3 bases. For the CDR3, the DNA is TGTGCCAGCAGCTTTGCGGGGGGGCCGACAGATACGCAGTATTTT. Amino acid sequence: CASSFAGGPTDTQYF.

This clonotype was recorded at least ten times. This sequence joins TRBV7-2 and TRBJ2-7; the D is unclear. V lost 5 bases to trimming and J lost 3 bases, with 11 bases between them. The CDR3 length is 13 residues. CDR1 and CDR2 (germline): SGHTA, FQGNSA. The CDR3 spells CASSPGPDYEQYF. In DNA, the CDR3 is TGTGCCAGCAGCCCCGGACCCGACTACGAGCAGTACTTC.

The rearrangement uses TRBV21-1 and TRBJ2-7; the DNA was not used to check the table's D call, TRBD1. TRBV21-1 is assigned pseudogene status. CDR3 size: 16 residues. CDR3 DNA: TGTGCCAGCAGCAAAGAAGGGGGTAGATCGTCATACGAGCAGTACGTC. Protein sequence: CASSKEGGRSSYEQYV.

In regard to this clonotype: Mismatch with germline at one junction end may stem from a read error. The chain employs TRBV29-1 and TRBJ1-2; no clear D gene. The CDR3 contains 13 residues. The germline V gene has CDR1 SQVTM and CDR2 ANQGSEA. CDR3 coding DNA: TGCAGCTTTGAGGTAGGAGACAACTATGGCTACACCTTC. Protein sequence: CSFEVGDNYGYTF.

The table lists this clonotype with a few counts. The CDR3 reads CASSMGQGVPGELFF. Here the CDR3 DNA reads TGTGCCAGCAGCATGGGACAGGGAGTCCCCGGGGAGCTGTTTTTT. The rearrangement uses TRBV13 and TRBJ2-2; 9 bases line up with TRBD1. Germline trimming cut 5 bases from V and 6 bases from J; bases unmatched to any gene: 7. Germline CDR1 and CDR2: PRHDT and FYEKMQ (reference sequence). The CDR3 is 15 amino acids.

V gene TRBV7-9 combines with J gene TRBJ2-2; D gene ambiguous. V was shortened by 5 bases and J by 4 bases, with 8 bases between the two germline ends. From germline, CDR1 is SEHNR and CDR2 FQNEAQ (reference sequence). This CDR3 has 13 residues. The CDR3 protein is CASSTDFTGELFF. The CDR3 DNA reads TGTGCCAGCAGCACAGACTTCACCGGGGAGCTGTTTTTT.

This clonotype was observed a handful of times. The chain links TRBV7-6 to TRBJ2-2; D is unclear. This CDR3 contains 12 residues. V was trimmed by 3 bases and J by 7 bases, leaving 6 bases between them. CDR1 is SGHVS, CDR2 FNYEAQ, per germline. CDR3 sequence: CASSFSVGELFF. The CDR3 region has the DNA TGTGCCAGCAGCTTTAGTGTCGGGGAGCTGTTTTTT.

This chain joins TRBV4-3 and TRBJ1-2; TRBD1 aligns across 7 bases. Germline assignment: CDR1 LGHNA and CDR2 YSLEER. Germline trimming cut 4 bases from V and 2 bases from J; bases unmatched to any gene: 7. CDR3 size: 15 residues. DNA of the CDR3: TGCGCCAGCAGCCCAAGTCGCAGGGGGAACTATGGCTACACCTTC. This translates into CASSPSRRGNYGYTF.